The 20 T cell receptor beta chains given below trace back to one sample, sequenced in a study of molecular identifiers for immune sequencing clone quantification. TCRdb used MiXCR to reprocess the PCR reads, holding one entry per CDR3 protein. This table has 100,000 or so distinct CDR3 sequences, 36% appearing once. Sequences were obtained from naive CD8+ T cells from blood, with Jurkat cell RNA spiked in. Subset here: FACS-sorted CD8+CD4-CCR7+CD45RA+ naive T cells. These receptors were obtained from a human donor in good health. Some libraries in this study had Jurkat cell RNA spiked in.

This clonotype was seen ten or more times. One end of the junction is discordant with germline, which a read error may explain. J is TRBJ2-3 and V is TRBV4-1; D remains ambiguous. CDR3 length: 14 residues. Germline CDR1 reads MGHRA; CDR2 reads YSYEKL. Here the CDR3 reads CASSQGPSTDTQYF. CDR3 DNA sequence: TGTGCCAGCAGTCAAGGGCCCAGCACAGATACGCAGTATTTT.

This clonotype was seen many times. The chain uses TRBV7-6 and TRBJ1-4; D perhaps matches TRBD1 (5 bases). Trimming left V 2 bases short and J 4 bases short, with 8 bases between. Germline V lookup: CDR1 SGHVS, CDR2 FNYEAQ. The CDR3 totals 14 residues. The CDR3 DNA sequence: TGTGCCAGCAGCTTACAGGGAAGTAATGAAAAACTGTTTTTT. Its protein is CASSLQGSNEKLFF.

This clonotype occurred many times. This chain uses TRBV7-9 with TRBJ2-7; no clear D. From germline, CDR1 is SEHNR and CDR2 FQNEAQ (reference sequence). This CDR3 has 12 residues. The V end was cut by 5 bases, the J end by 6 bases, with 11 bases between. CDR3 protein: CASSISSAEQYF. The CDR3 region has the DNA TGTGCCAGCAGCATAAGCTCGGCCGAGCAGTACTTC.

The rearrangement joins TRBV4-1 to TRBJ1-5; the D is unclear. Trimming removed 1 base at V and 3 bases at J, with 4 bases between. Germline V lookup: CDR1 MGHRA, CDR2 YSYEKL. This CDR3 is built from 13 residues. CDR3 sequence reads: CASSQVDNQPQHF. CDR3 nucleotide sequence: TGCGCCAGCAGCCAAGTTGACAATCAGCCCCAGCATTTT.

This clonotype was seen once. This may be a read error, as it is one base from a much larger clone. J is TRBJ2-7 and V is TRBV10-3, with D possibly TRBD1 on 5 matching bases. CDR1 is ENHRY and CDR2 is SYGVKD in the germline V gene. The CDR3 contains 13 residues. The chain's CDR3 is CAISPGHYYELYF. Written as DNA, the CDR3 is TGTGCCATCAGCCCAGGACATTATTACGAGCTGTACTTC.

This clonotype was seen only once. It may be a read error: a sequence one base away is much more abundant. The CDR3 DNA follows: TGTGCCAGCAGCCAAGATGTGAGTGTCTACGAGCAGGACTTC. Residues: CASSQDVSVYEQDF. This rearrangement joins TRBV14 to TRBJ2-7; no definite D call. The CDR3 consists of 14 residues. Germline V gene data show CDR1 as SGHDN and CDR2 as FVKESK.

This clonotype came up many times. The chain combines TRBV7-2 with TRBJ2-5; tentatively, D is TRBD1 or TRBD2 (5 bases each). V lost 5 bases to trimming and J lost 3 bases, with 10 bases between them. The CDR3 covers 13 residues. Germline CDR1 and CDR2: SGHTA and FQGNSA. This chain's CDR3 is CASSPGAEETQYF. CDR3 DNA sequence: TGTGCCAGCAGCCCCGGGGCAGAAGAGACCCAGTACTTC.

The J gene is TRBJ2-7, the V gene TRBV29-1; tentative D call: TRBD2 (5 bases). Per germline, CDR1 SQVTM and CDR2 ANQGSEA. Trimming shortened V by 2 bases and J by 3 bases, and 5 bases separated the two germline ends. The CDR3 is 11 amino acids. Written as DNA, the CDR3 is TGCAGCGTTGAACGGGGCTACGAGCAGTACTTC. Translation: CSVERGYEQYF.

The chain uses TRBV7-9 and TRBJ2-1; tentatively, D is TRBD2 (6 bases). Trimming took off 0 bases at V and 7 bases at J, with 10 bases between the two ends. Germline V CDR1 and CDR2: SEHNR, FQNEAQ (reference sequence). The CDR3 runs to 14 residues. The CDR3 DNA is TGTGCCAGCAGCTTAGCGGGAGGCTTGAATGAGCAGTTCTTC. Translation gives CASSLAGGLNEQFF.

In this sample, this clonotype turned up many times. V and J are TRBV12-3 or TRBV12-4 and TRBJ1-4; D is undetermined. The CDR3 extends over 13 amino acids. Between the trimmed V and J ends, which lost 5 bases and 4 bases, there was a span of 8 bases. CDR3 DNA: TGTGCCAGCAGTCCACAGCTTAATGAAAAACTGTTTTTT. It is translated as CASSPQLNEKLFF.

This clonotype has ten or more counts. The gene calls are TRBV28 and TRBJ1-4; 7 positions match TRBD1. Trimming at V came to 5 bases and at J to 12 bases, leaving 3 bases not matched to a gene. The CDR3 runs 11 residues. The germline gives CDR1 MDHEN, CDR2 SYDVKM. CDR3 in amino acids: CASSPQGELFF. In DNA form, the CDR3 reads TGTGCCAGCAGTCCTCAGGGGGAACTGTTTTTT.

With regard to this clonotype: Being one base from a much bigger clone, this may be a read error. The chain joins TRBV6-4 to TRBJ2-3, with TRBD2 matching over 9 bases. The CDR3 runs to 15 residues. Germline CDR1 and CDR2: MRHNA and SNTAGT. Here the CDR3 reads CASSEVSGSADTLYF. As DNA, the CDR3 is TGTGCCAGCAGTGAAGTTAGCGGGAGTGCAGATACGCTGTATTTT.

This clonotype was detected many times. The chain couples TRBV7-2 to TRBJ2-7; D is possibly TRBD1 (6 bases). Germline V gives CDR1 SGHTA, CDR2 FQGNSA. V lost 5 bases and J 2 bases, leaving 16 bases between the germline ends. The CDR3 sequence is 15 residues long. The CDR3 nucleotides are TGTGCCAGCAGCCCGTCCCCGGGACAACCCTACGAGCAGTACTTC. Its translation is CASSPSPGQPYEQYF.

This clonotype was counted a few times. The chain recombines TRBV7-8 with TRBJ1-1; D possibly corresponds to TRBD1 (5 bases). Trimming took 0 bases from V and 2 from J, leaving 10 bases between them. The CDR3 is made up of 15 amino acids. Germline CDR1 reads SGHVS; CDR2 reads FQNEAQ. CDR3 nucleotide sequence: TGTGCCAGCAGCTTAGCGGGGGTGGGCAACACTGAAGCTTTCTTT. Translated: CASSLAGVGNTEAFF.

To note about this clonotype: Because it lacks the conserved phenylalanine or tryptophan at the end, this CDR3 is likely a read error. The chain has TRBV7-2 and TRBJ2-2; D gene unclear. V lost 9 bases, J lost 0 bases, and 2 bases lay in between. There are 11 residues in the CDR3. The V gene's germline CDR1 is SGHTA and CDR2 FQGNSA. The CDR3 is CASTNTGELFL. The CDR3 nucleotides are TGTGCCAGTACGAACACCGGGGAGCTGTTTTTA.

This rearrangement joins TRBV7-9 to TRBJ2-3; 14 bases fit TRBD2. The CDR3 is made up of 17 amino acids. V was clipped by 1 base and J by 6 bases; unmatched bases: 6. Germline CDR1 SEHNR, CDR2 FQNEAQ (reference sequence). Here the CDR3 reads CASSLGGTSGRLDTQYF. The CDR3, as DNA: TGTGCCAGCAGCTTAGGTGGGACTAGCGGGAGACTGGATACGCAGTATTTT.

V gene TRBV19 combines with J gene TRBJ1-1, with D possibly matching TRBD1 (5 bases). Germline CDR1 is LNHDA and CDR2 is SQIVND (reference sequence). The CDR3 consists of 15 residues. V gave up 5 bases and J gave up 4 bases, with 17 bases separating them. In nucleotides, the CDR3 is TGTGCCAGTAGTCCCATGGGGCGGGGCTCCACTGAAGCTTTCTTT. It translates to CASSPMGRGSTEAFF.

J is TRBJ2-1 and V is TRBV7-3; 10 bases are shared with TRBD2. After removal of 5 bases from V and 9 bases from J, the junction contained 16 bases not matched to a gene. The V gene's germline CDR1 is SGHTA and CDR2 FQGTGA. The CDR3 spans 17 residues. The CDR3 here is CASSPRLLAGVFGEQFF. In DNA, the CDR3 is TGTGCCAGCAGCCCCAGGTTGCTAGCGGGAGTCTTCGGTGAGCAGTTCTTC.

In this sample, this clonotype turned up many times. This chain joins TRBV5-1 and TRBJ1-5; tentative D call: TRBD1 (6 bases). Looked up from germline, CDR1 is SGHRS and CDR2 is YFSETQ. Between the trimmed V and J ends, which lost 0 bases and 2 bases, there was a span of 9 bases. This CDR3 has 15 amino acids. CDR3 nucleotide sequence: TGCGCCAGCAGCTTGGGGGGGCTTCGCAATCAGCCCCAGCATTTT. This codes for CASSLGGLRNQPQHF.

This clonotype has a count of ten or more. The chain carries TRBV11-2 and TRBJ1-1; a weak D match, TRBD1 (5 bases). Germline V gives CDR1 SGHAT, CDR2 FQNNGV. V was shortened by 3 bases and J by 2 bases, with 16 bases between the two germline ends. This CDR3 is built from 16 residues. The CDR3 DNA follows: TGTGCCAGCAGCTTGGGGACCATCAAAAATAACACTGAAGCTTTCTTT. Amino acid sequence: CASSLGTIKNNTEAFF. The entire variable domain, with the rest obtained from reference TRBV11-2 and TRBJ1-1, is as follows: EAGVAQSPRYKIIEKRQSVAFWCNPISGHATLYWYQQILGQGPKLLIQFQNNGVVDDSQLPKDRFSAERLKGVDSTLKIQPAKLEDSAVYLCASSLGTIKNNTEAFFGQGTRLTVV.